This TCR beta chain was captured in a study of CXCR3-negative and CXCR3-positive naive CD8 T cells. The wider study: For each library, about 1.5 +/- 0.3 million TRB reads were obtained, approximately 140 million in total.

Germline CDR1 is MNHEY and CDR2 is SVGEGT. This CDR3 region has 14 residues. On this clonotype: The antigen is not known.

The study made its TRB cDNA libraries by 5' RACE, adding UMI labels. After re-calling the 5' RACE reads, TCRdb lists one entry per CDR3 protein, DNA absent. Its table records 30,000 to 40,000 distinct CDR3 sequences. Study observations and caveats: Fresh PBMCs went into most assays, and CXCR3 expression partly declined after cryopreservation. Surface CD5 looked about the same in the naive subsets, so the authors worked out TCR strength from TRB CDR3 properties. Diversity ran similarly high across both naive subsets but far lower in memory CD8+ cells.

The chain carries TRBV6-2 or TRBV6-3 and TRBJ1-6; TCRdb calls TRBD1, which cannot be checked without DNA. Sample: memory CD8+ T cells from blood. The source of this sequence is a human donor in good health. Some clones in this sample may be carry-over from other donors' samples. CDR3 residues: CATSGGPAYSPLHF.